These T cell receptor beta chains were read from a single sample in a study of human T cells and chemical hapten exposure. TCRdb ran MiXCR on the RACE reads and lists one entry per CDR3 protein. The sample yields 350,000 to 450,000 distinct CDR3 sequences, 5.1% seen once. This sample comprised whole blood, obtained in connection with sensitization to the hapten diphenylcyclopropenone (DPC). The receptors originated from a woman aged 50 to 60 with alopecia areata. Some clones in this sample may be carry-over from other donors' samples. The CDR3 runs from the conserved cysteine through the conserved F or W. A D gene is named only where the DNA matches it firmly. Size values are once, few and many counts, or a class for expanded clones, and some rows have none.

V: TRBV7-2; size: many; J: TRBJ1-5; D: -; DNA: TGTGCCAGCAGCTTAGCCCAGGGAATTGTCCAAGGTCAGCCCCAGCATTTT; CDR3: CASSLAQGIVQGQPQHF
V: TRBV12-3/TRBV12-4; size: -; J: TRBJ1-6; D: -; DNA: TGTGCCAGCAGTTGGGGTTCCTATAATTCACCCCTCCACTTT; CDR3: CASSWGSYNSPLHF
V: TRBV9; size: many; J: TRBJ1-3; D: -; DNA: TGTGCCAGCAGCGCGGAGGCGTCGGGGGCCGGAAACACCATATATTTT; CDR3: CASSAEASGAGNTIYF
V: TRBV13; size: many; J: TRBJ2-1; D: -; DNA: TGTGCCAGCAGCCTCCACTTCCGGAGGAGCTCCTACAATGAGCAGTTCTTC; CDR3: CASSLHFRRSSYNEQFF
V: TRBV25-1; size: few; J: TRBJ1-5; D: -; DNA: TGTGCCAGCAGTGAATCTGGGCAGACGAGCAATCAGCCCCAGCATTTT; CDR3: CASSESGQTSNQPQHF
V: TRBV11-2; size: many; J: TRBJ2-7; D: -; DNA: TGTGCCAGCAGCCGGGACTCCGGACCTTTTACCTACGAGCAGTACTTC; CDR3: CASSRDSGPFTYEQYF
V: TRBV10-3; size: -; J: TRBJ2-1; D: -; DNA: TGTGCCATCTCGGGGGACAGAAACAATGAGCAGTTCTTC; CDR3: CAISGDRNNEQFF
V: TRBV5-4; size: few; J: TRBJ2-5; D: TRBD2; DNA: TGTGCCAGCAGTCGGGTAGCGGGGCTCCAAGAGACCCAGTACTTC; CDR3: CASSRVAGLQETQYF
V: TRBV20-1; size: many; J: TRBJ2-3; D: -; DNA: TGCAGTGCAACTGATGCAGCGAGAAACACAGATACGCAGTATTTT; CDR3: CSATDAARNTDTQYF
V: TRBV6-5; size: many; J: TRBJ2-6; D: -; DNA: TGTGCCAGCAGATTACAGGGACCTGGGGCCAACGTCCTGACTTTC; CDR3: CASRLQGPGANVLTF
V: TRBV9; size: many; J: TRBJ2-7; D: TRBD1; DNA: TGTGCCAGCAGCGTAGGAGGGACAGGGTCGACCGAGCAGTACTTC; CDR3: CASSVGGTGSTEQYF
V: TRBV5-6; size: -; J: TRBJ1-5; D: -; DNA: TGTGCCAGCAGCATATCGGACAGCCTAGAACTCCAGCATTTT; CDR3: CASSISDSLELQHF
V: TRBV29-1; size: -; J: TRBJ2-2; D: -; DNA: TGCAGCGTTGACCGCAGATCCGGGGAGCTGTTTTTT; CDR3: CSVDRRSGELFF
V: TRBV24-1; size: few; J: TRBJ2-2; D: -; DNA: TGTGCCACCAGTGACTCAGGGTACACCGGGGAGCTGTTTTTT; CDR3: CATSDSGYTGELFF
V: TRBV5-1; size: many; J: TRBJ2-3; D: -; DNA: TGCGCCAGCAGGGGTGGTGGTAGCCTCGAGGGAGATACGCAGTATTTT; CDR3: CASRGGGSLEGDTQYF
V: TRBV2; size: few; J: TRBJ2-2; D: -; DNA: TGTGCCAGCAGTGAAGGTGGGGCACCCACCGGGGAGCTGTTTTTT; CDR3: CASSEGGAPTGELFF
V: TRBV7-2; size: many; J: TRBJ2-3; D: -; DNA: TGTGCCAGCAGCTTACGACTGCGTGCTAGCACAGATACGCAGTATTTT; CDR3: CASSLRLRASTDTQYF
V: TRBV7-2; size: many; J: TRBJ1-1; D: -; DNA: TGTGCCAGCAGCACCGGCGGTGGAAGAAGCACTGAAGCTTTCTTT; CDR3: CASSTGGGRSTEAFF
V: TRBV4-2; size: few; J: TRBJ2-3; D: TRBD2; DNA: TGTGCCAGCAGCCTCCGGATAACCGGGGGGGATACGCAGTATTTT; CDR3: CASSLRITGGDTQYF
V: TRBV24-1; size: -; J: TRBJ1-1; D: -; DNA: TGTGCCACCAGTGACCGGGGGATGAACACTGAAGCTTTCTTT; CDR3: CATSDRGMNTEAFF
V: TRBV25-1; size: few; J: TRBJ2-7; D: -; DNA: TGTGCCAGCAGTAAAGGGGTCGAGCAGTACTTC; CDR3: CASSKGVEQYF
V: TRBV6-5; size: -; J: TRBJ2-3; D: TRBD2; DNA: TGTGCCAGCAGTTACTCGGGACTAGCGGGAGGAGATACGCAGTATTTT; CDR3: CASSYSGLAGGDTQYF
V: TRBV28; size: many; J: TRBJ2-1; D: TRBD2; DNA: TGTGCCAGCAGAGAGCGGGAGGGTTCCTACAATGAGCAGTTCTTC; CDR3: CASREREGSYNEQFF
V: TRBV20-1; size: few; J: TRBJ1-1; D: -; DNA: TGCAGTGCCCCTAGGGGGGGCTTGGGCACTGAAGCTTTCTTT; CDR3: CSAPRGGLGTEAFF
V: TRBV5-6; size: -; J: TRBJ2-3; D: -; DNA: TGTGCCAGCAGCTTGGGTCTACACGTGGCAGATACGCAGTATTTT; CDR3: CASSLGLHVADTQYF
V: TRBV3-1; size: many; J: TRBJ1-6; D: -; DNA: TGTGCCAGCAGCCAAGGAGCAAATAATTCACCCCTCCACTTT; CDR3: CASSQGANNSPLHF
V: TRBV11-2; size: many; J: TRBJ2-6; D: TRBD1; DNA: TGTGCCAGCAGCCCCCAGGGGGCAGGTCAGGCTGGGGCCAACGTCCTGACTTTC; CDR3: CASSPQGAGQAGANVLTF
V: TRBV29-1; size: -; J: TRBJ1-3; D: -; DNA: TGCAGCGTCGCATTGGGGCAGTTCTCTGGAAACACCATATATTTT; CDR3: CSVALGQFSGNTIYF
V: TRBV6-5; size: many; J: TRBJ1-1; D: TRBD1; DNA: TGTGCCAGTACCGGGACAGGGGCGGCTGAAGCTTTCTTT; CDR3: CASTGTGAAEAFF
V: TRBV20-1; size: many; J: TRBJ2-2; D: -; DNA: TGCAGTGCTAGAGTGGGCCTAGGGGAGCTGTTTTTT; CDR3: CSARVGLGELFF
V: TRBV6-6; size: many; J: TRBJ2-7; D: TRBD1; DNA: TGTGCCAGCAACCCGGACAGGGCCTCCTACGAGCAGTACTTC; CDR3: CASNPDRASYEQYF